The rows below give T cell receptor beta chains drawn from one sample of a study of T cells after yellow fever vaccination. TCRdb recomputed calls from the 5' RACE reads with MiXCR, one row per CDR3 protein. The repertoire has a few hundred thousand distinct CDR3 sequences, around 4% of them found once; the top ten carry around a quarter. The sample in question was PBMCs, obtained on the day of the yellow fever booster vaccination. These receptors came from a man younger than 35 who received the YFV17D yellow fever vaccine. The conserved cysteine and the conserved F or W are not part of the CDR3 here.

ASSHDTYNEQF | TRBV4-3
ASIFAGANYGYT | TRBV19
ASSPRRGSTGADTQY | TRBV9
ASSERGYEQY | TRBV6-1
ASAKGTGAYNEQF | TRBV6-5
ASRGQGDNQPQH | TRBV12-3/TRBV12-4
ASSLTGTYEQY | TRBV25-1
ASSIPDRAGRYEQY | TRBV11-2
ASSFQGEGQPQH | TRBV27
ASSLADSGGTDTQY | TRBV5-1
ASRQALTNEQF | TRBV5-1
ASSVEGLHSGELF | TRBV9
ASSALRDSGPDTQY | TRBV2
ATITGDRSPLH | TRBV2
SVGQGRSDTQY | TRBV29-1
ASSPMGISGGGQETQY | TRBV7-2
ASRWGGTGHTGELF | TRBV12-3/TRBV12-4